A selection of T cell receptor beta chains follows, all from one sample in a study of blood T cell repertoires in COVID-19. The repertoire was sequenced with immunoSEQ multiplex PCR; TCRdb's copy has only in-frame clones and lacks some. The profile shows about 120,000 clones, just under 80% of them singletons. Sequencing input: peripheral blood. The receptors were sampled from a man aged 60-69 years with active or convalescent COVID-19. Both conserved end residues are part of each CDR3. A D gene is named only where the DNA matches it firmly. The listing skips clone size in some rows; elsewhere it reads once, few, many or a size class.

- | - | TRBJ1-1 | 13 | TRBV12-3/TRBV12-4 | TGTGCCAGCACCCGTGGGGGGGCCACTGAAGCTTTCTTT | CASTRGGATEAFF
TRBD2 | - | TRBJ2-7 | 16 | TRBV7-2 | TGTGCCAGCAGCCTCCCCGCCGGGACTAGCGGGGGAGAGCAGTACTTC | CASSLPAGTSGGEQYF
TRBD1 | - | TRBJ2-7 | 12 | TRBV12-3/TRBV12-4 | TGTGCCAGCAGGGGACAGTCCTACGAGCAGTACTTC | CASRGQSYEQYF
- | few | TRBJ2-5 | 14 | TRBV5-5 | TGTGCCAGCAGCACCTGGACAGACCAAGAGACCCAGTACTTC | CASSTWTDQETQYF
TRBD2 | once | TRBJ2-2 | 17 | TRBV18 | TGTGCCAGCTCACCTACGGGACTAGCGGGCAACACCGGGGAGCTGTTTTTT | CASSPTGLAGNTGELFF
- | - | TRBJ2-3 | 15 | TRBV29-1 | TGCAGCGTTGAGGGCGGGGGCATCGTTGGAGATACGCAGTATTTT | CSVEGGGIVGDTQYF
- | - | TRBJ2-7 | 14 | TRBV10-3 | TGTGCCATCAGGGACGGCAGGGGAGTCGACGAGCAGTACTTC | CAIRDGRGVDEQYF
TRBD2 | once | TRBJ2-3 | 17 | TRBV3-1/TRBV3-2 | TGTGCCAGCAGCGCCGGGGGGAGTCGTCAGTGGGGAGATACGCAGTATTTT | CASSAGGSRQWGDTQYF
TRBD1 | - | TRBJ2-4 | 17 | TRBV5-4 | TGTGCCAGCAGCCCGACAACAGGGGGACGGGCCAAAAACATTCAGTACTTC | CASSPTTGGRAKNIQYF
- | - | TRBJ1-5 | 14 | TRBV19 | TGTGCCACCGCCCGGGGGGCTGGCAATCAGCCCCAGCATTTT | CATARGAGNQPQHF
- | - | TRBJ1-2 | 15 | TRBV18 | TGTGCCAGCTCACCACGAGGAAGGGGTAACTATGGCTACACCTTC | CASSPRGRGNYGYTF
- | - | TRBJ1-3 | 15 | TRBV5-3 | TGTGCCAGAAGCTTGAGGGGGGGCTCTGGAAACACCATATATTTT | CARSLRGGSGNTIYF
- | - | TRBJ1-1 | 13 | TRBV5-1 | TGCGCCAGCAGTACGCGGGGAGGGCCTGAAGCTTTCTTT | CASSTRGGPEAFF
TRBD1 | - | TRBJ1-6 | 14 | TRBV2 | TGTGCCAGCAGCCGGGACAGGGCTGATTCACCCCTCCACTTT | CASSRDRADSPLHF
- | - | TRBJ2-7 | 11 | TRBV7-2 | TGTGCCAGCAGCCACTCCTACGAGCAGTACTTC | CASSHSYEQYF
TRBD2 | - | TRBJ2-2 | 17 | TRBV25-1 | TGTGCCAGCAGTGAAAGTGGACTAGCGGCGAACACCGGGGAGCTGTTTTTT | CASSESGLAANTGELFF
- | - | TRBJ1-5 | 14 | TRBV28 | TGTGCCAGCAGTTTGAGTAGTAGCAATCAGCCCCAGCATTTT | CASSLSSSNQPQHF
- | - | TRBJ1-5 | 15 | TRBV6-1 | TGTGCCAGCAGTGAATGGGGACAAATAAATCAGCCCCAGCATTTT | CASSEWGQINQPQHF
TRBD1 | - | TRBJ1-1 | 13 | TRBV7-3 | TGTGCCAGCAGCTCATCCCCAGGGGGTGAAGCTTTCTTT | CASSSSPGGEAFF
TRBD2 | - | TRBJ2-3 | 14 | TRBV10-3 | TGTGCCATCAGACTAGCGGGGAACACAGATACGCAGTATTTT | CAIRLAGNTDTQYF
TRBD1 | - | TRBJ1-1 | 14 | TRBV28 | TGTGCCAGCAGGCCGGGACAGCTGAACACTGAAGCTTTCTTT | CASRPGQLNTEAFF
- | - | TRBJ1-5 | 13 | TRBV28 | TGTGCCAGCAGTTCCCCCCCAAATCAGCCCCAGCATTTT | CASSSPPNQPQHF
- | - | TRBJ1-3 | 15 | TRBV6-5 | TGTGCCAGCAGACGGACAGTAGGGAGTGGAAACACCATATATTTT | CASRRTVGSGNTIYF
- | - | TRBJ1-5 | 13 | TRBV6-1 | TGTGCCAGCAGTGAAACGGGTTATCAGCCCCAGCATTTT | CASSETGYQPQHF
TRBD1 | - | TRBJ1-4 | 13 | TRBV9 | TGTGCCAGCAGCGAAGGGGGCAGTGAAAAACTGTTTTTT | CASSEGGSEKLFF
TRBD1 | - | TRBJ2-7 | 14 | TRBV7-9 | TGTGCCAGCAGCTTGGGACAGGGAGATTACGAGCAGTACTTC | CASSLGQGDYEQYF
- | - | TRBJ2-1 | 11 | TRBV13 | TGTGCCAGCAGCTTACCGGGGGAGCAGTTCTTC | CASSLPGEQFF
- | - | TRBJ1-2 | 15 | TRBV14 | TGTGCCAGCAGCCAAGATCCGGCAGGGCGATATGGCTACACCTTC | CASSQDPAGRYGYTF
- | - | TRBJ1-5 | 16 | TRBV18 | TGTGCCAGCTCACCGACGGGGGGTGGGAGCAATCAGCCCCAGCATTTT | CASSPTGGGSNQPQHF
- | - | TRBJ2-5 | 13 | TRBV7-9 | TGTGCCAGCAGCCGACTAGGGCAAGAGACCCAGTACTTC | CASSRLGQETQYF
- | few | TRBJ1-6 | 13 | TRBV5-4 | TGTGCCAGCAGCTTGGAGGGGGGGTCACCCCTCCACTTT | CASSLEGGSPLHF
TRBD1 | few | TRBJ2-1 | 14 | TRBV19 | TGTGCCAGTAAACGGGCAGGGGGAGTCAATGAGCAGTTCTTC | CASKRAGGVNEQFF
TRBD1 | - | TRBJ2-7 | 16 | TRBV5-1 | TGCGCCAGCAGCTTACCCCACGGGACAGGGGGCAACGAGCAGTACTTC | CASSLPHGTGGNEQYF
- | - | TRBJ1-2 | 11 | TRBV5-5 | TGTGCCAGCAGCTTGGCCGGGGGCTACACCTTC | CASSLAGGYTF
- | - | TRBJ2-7 | 11 | TRBV18 | TGTGCCAGCTCCCCCGGGACAGAGCAGTACTTC | CASSPGTEQYF
- | - | TRBJ2-7 | 17 | TRBV10-3 | TGTGCCATCAGCCCGTTGTTGGAGAGGGAGGCCTCCTACGAGCAGTACTTC | CAISPLLEREASYEQYF
- | - | TRBJ2-2 | 14 | TRBV25-1 | TGTGCCAGCGGGAGGTTGAGCGGCACCGGGGAGCTGTTTTTT | CASGRLSGTGELFF
- | - | TRBJ2-3 | 17 | TRBV7-3 | TGTGCCAGCAGCTTAACGGGGAGCGGAGGCGCCGGAGATACGCAGTATTTT | CASSLTGSGGAGDTQYF
- | once | TRBJ1-4 | 14 | TRBV6-5 | TGTGCCAGCTTAGTCAGGGGTTTGGGTGAAAAACTGTTTTTT | CASLVRGLGEKLFF
- | - | TRBJ2-3 | 15 | TRBV7-8 | TGTGCCAGCAGCTCCCTAGCAGTTAGCACAGATACGCAGTATTTT | CASSSLAVSTDTQYF
- | - | TRBJ1-2 | 14 | TRBV5-1 | TGCGCCAGCAGCTCGGAGGGCAGGGCCTATGGCTACACCTTC | CASSSEGRAYGYTF
- | - | TRBJ2-7 | 14 | TRBV28 | TGTGCCAGCAGTCGTACAGGGAGCTCCTACGAGCAGTACTTC | CASSRTGSSYEQYF
- | - | TRBJ2-2 | 13 | TRBV7-9 | TGTGCCAGCAGCTTAGTACAGACCGGGGAGCTGTTTTTT | CASSLVQTGELFF
TRBD1 | - | TRBJ1-1 | 14 | TRBV5-1 | TGCGCCAGCAGCGTGGACAGGGTGGGGACTGAAGCTTTCTTT | CASSVDRVGTEAFF
TRBD1 | few | TRBJ1-2 | 18 | TRBV2 | TGTGCCAGCAGTGAATGGGGAGGGGGACAGGGGGCGAGCTATGGCTACACCTTC | CASSEWGGGQGASYGYTF
TRBD2 | - | TRBJ2-2 | 14 | TRBV29-1 | TGCAGCGTTGCGCGGGAGGAAGGGGCCGGGGAGCTGTTTTTT | CSVAREEGAGELFF
TRBD1 | - | TRBJ1-2 | 16 | TRBV7-9 | TGTGCCAGCAGCCTTTCCCTGGGACAGGGGGAGAGTGGCTACACCTTC | CASSLSLGQGESGYTF
TRBD2 | - | TRBJ2-1 | 16 | TRBV27 | TGTGCCAGCGCCTATCTAGCGGGAGGGCCTCGGAATGAGCAGTTCTTC | CASAYLAGGPRNEQFF
- | - | TRBJ2-3 | 17 | TRBV7-9 | TGTGCCAGCAGCTCTGAAACCTGGCTAGCTCGTGCAGATACGCAGTATTTT | CASSSETWLARADTQYF
- | - | TRBJ2-1 | 14 | TRBV11-2 | TGTGCCAGCAGCCCGGCCAGGGAATACAATGAGCAGTTCTTC | CASSPAREYNEQFF